The clone carrying this T cell receptor (beta chain) was recorded only once. This sample was included in a study of blood T cell repertoires in COVID-19. Data came from immunoSEQ multiplex PCR; TCRdb stores just in-frame clones and leaves some out. The data contain about 160,000 clones, 87% of them singletons. The clonotype was recovered from a woman aged 55 to 70 who had recovered from COVID-19. Input material: peripheral blood.

The CDR3 protein is CASSLSPHNRGSNQPQHF. The DNA for the CDR3 is TGTGCCAGCAGTTTATCCCCACATAACAGGGGAAGCAATCAGCCCCAGCATTTT. The V and J genes are TRBV28 and TRBJ1-5, with 7 bases fitting TRBD1. The germline V gene has CDR1 MDHEN and CDR2 SYDVKM. This CDR3 contains 18 residues. Germline trimming cut 1 base from V and 1 base from J; bases unmatched to any gene: 10.